This TCR beta chain was found in a study of identical twins. Study-level findings and limits: Models predicted too little out-of-frame TCR alpha sharing in monozygotic twins. Researchers reported weaker excess twin sharing in beta out-of-frame sequences. Abundant beta clonotypes from cord blood bore fewer insertions; memory repertoires lacked this pattern. Researchers reported excess low generation probability among twin-shared out-of-frame alpha sequences.

In regard to this clonotype: Its target is not known.

The CDR3 runs 19 residues. CDR1 and CDR2 (germline): SGDLS, YYNGEE. V was clipped by 5 bases and J by 6 bases; unmatched bases: 20. In TCRdb, the 5' RACE reads were re-called with MiXCR into one record per CDR3 protein. This sample has approximately 1.8 million distinct CDR3 sequences; around 29% occur once, and the top ten carry 0.25% to 0.3%. The chain employs TRBV9 and TRBJ2-3, with 11 nucleotides matching TRBD2. The receptor's source is a newborn girl in good health. The sample comprised cord blood. CDR3 residues: CASSLPPGLAARKVDTQYF. CDR3 in DNA: TGTGCCAGCAGTCTTCCCCCGGGACTAGCGGCCCGAAAGGTGGATACGCAGTATTTT.